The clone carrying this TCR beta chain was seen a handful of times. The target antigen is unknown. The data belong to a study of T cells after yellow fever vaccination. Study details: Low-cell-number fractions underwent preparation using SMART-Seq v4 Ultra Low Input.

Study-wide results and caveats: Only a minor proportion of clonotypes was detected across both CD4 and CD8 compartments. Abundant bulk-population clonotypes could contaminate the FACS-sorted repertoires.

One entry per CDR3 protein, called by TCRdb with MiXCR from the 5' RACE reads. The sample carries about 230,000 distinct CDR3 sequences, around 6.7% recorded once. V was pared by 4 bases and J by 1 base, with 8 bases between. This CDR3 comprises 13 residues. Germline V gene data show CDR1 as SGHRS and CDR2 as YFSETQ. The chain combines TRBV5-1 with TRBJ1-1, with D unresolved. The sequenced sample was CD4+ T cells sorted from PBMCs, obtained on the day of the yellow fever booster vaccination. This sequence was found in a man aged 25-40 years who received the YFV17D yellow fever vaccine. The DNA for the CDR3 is TGCGCCAGCAGCCGAGACACGAACACTGAAGCTTTCTTT. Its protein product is CASSRDTNTEAFF.